This T cell receptor beta chain was found in a study of T-cell reconstitution after alpha-beta-depleted transplantation in children. TCRbeta library preparation incorporated unique molecular identifiers. TCRdb ran MiXCR on the PCR reads and lists one entry per CDR3 protein. The sample holds 250,000 to 300,000 distinct CDR3 sequences, less than 9.5% seen once. This clonotype came up many times. The antigen is unknown. Germline V CDR1 and CDR2: ENHRY, SYGVKD. V gave up 6 bases and J gave up 0 bases, with 6 bases separating them. There are 12 residues in the CDR3. Study conclusions and caveats: Expanded clones from the graft, numbering several hundred, reportedly supplied alpha-beta T cells about two months after transplant. T-cell counts and diversity at one year following transplant were attributed mainly to newly produced T cells. Some patients' high day-60 TCRbeta diversity was traced to surviving recipient T cells and thymic progenitors.

The material was peripheral blood, obtained 360 days after TCRalphabeta/CD19-depleted stem cell transplant. This TCR derives from a female patient aged 2-15 years who had a stem cell transplant for Fanconi anemia, so the T cells may come from the graft donor. The chain is built from TRBV10-3 and TRBJ2-7, with D perhaps TRBD2 (5 bases). The chain's CDR3 is CAIREDSYEQYF. As DNA, the CDR3 is TGTGCCATCAGGGAGGACTCCTACGAGCAGTACTTC.